Listed below are T cell receptor beta chains from one sample, sequenced in a study of CD8 T cells in ankylosing spondylitis. TCRdb reprocessed the 5' RACE reads with MiXCR, giving one entry per CDR3 protein. Of 35,000 to 50,000 distinct CDR3 sequences listed, approximately 3% are singletons. The sample was blood, either unsorted or a sorted T cell fraction (not recorded which). These receptors were obtained from a male donor with ankylosing spondylitis or in good health (not recorded which). Each CDR3 is given with its conserved first and last residue. Fields, in order: J gene, CDR3 length, clone size, V gene, CDR3 protein. Clone sizes are given selectively: once, few, many, or a class where the clone is expanded.

j_call: TRBJ1-1; cdr3_length: 16; clone_size: many; v_call: TRBV9; cdr3_aa: CASSNRDRGVNTEAFF
j_call: TRBJ2-5; cdr3_length: 17; clone_size: NA; v_call: TRBV9; cdr3_aa: CASSVLGSGGVQETQYF
j_call: TRBJ2-2; cdr3_length: 16; clone_size: many; v_call: TRBV9; cdr3_aa: CASSVGGGGNTGELFF
j_call: TRBJ2-1; cdr3_length: 15; clone_size: few; v_call: TRBV7-2; cdr3_aa: CASSVWRSEDNEQFF
j_call: TRBJ2-5; cdr3_length: 14; clone_size: many; v_call: TRBV9; cdr3_aa: CASSVVSFGETQYF
j_call: TRBJ2-3; cdr3_length: 14; clone_size: NA; v_call: TRBV9; cdr3_aa: CASSERTSKDTQYF
j_call: TRBJ2-5; cdr3_length: 16; clone_size: many; v_call: TRBV9; cdr3_aa: CASSVAGGQTQETQYF
j_call: TRBJ2-5; cdr3_length: 15; clone_size: NA; v_call: TRBV9; cdr3_aa: CASSGPGPSQETQYF
j_call: TRBJ1-1; cdr3_length: 16; clone_size: NA; v_call: TRBV9; cdr3_aa: CASSVVGQQMNTEAFF
j_call: TRBJ1-1; cdr3_length: 15; clone_size: many; v_call: TRBV9; cdr3_aa: CASSGRTGGNTEAFF
j_call: TRBJ2-3; cdr3_length: 15; clone_size: many; v_call: TRBV9; cdr3_aa: CASSVDPVIADTQYF
j_call: TRBJ2-2; cdr3_length: 16; clone_size: many; v_call: TRBV9; cdr3_aa: CASSVGTGVGTGELFF
j_call: TRBJ2-4; cdr3_length: 15; clone_size: many; v_call: TRBV9; cdr3_aa: CASSVGGATPGIQYF
j_call: TRBJ2-2; cdr3_length: 14; clone_size: many; v_call: TRBV9; cdr3_aa: CASSVPVQGGELFF
j_call: TRBJ2-1; cdr3_length: 18; clone_size: many; v_call: TRBV9; cdr3_aa: CASSVGGGAVGSYNEQFF
j_call: TRBJ2-3; cdr3_length: 15; clone_size: many; v_call: TRBV9; cdr3_aa: CASSVEASGRRPQYF
j_call: TRBJ2-2; cdr3_length: 16; clone_size: many; v_call: TRBV9; cdr3_aa: CASSVGQATNTGELFF
j_call: TRBJ2-2; cdr3_length: 16; clone_size: many; v_call: TRBV9; cdr3_aa: CASSAPGVAGTGELFF
j_call: TRBJ2-2; cdr3_length: 15; clone_size: many; v_call: TRBV9; cdr3_aa: CASSVESFFTGELFF
j_call: TRBJ2-3; cdr3_length: 17; clone_size: many; v_call: TRBV9; cdr3_aa: CASSVGPGTSVTDTQYF
j_call: TRBJ2-1; cdr3_length: 15; clone_size: many; v_call: TRBV9; cdr3_aa: CASSVQQDSYNEQFF
j_call: TRBJ2-3; cdr3_length: 17; clone_size: many; v_call: TRBV9; cdr3_aa: CASSVGGGRGVTDTQYF
j_call: TRBJ1-2; cdr3_length: 14; clone_size: many; v_call: TRBV29-1; cdr3_aa: CSNSGTLRGYGYTF
j_call: TRBJ1-2; cdr3_length: 15; clone_size: many; v_call: TRBV9; cdr3_aa: CASSLRTGGDYGYTF
j_call: TRBJ2-5; cdr3_length: 13; clone_size: many; v_call: TRBV9; cdr3_aa: CASSVPGEETQYF
j_call: TRBJ2-6; cdr3_length: 21; clone_size: many; v_call: TRBV9; cdr3_aa: CASSATSGTGGLMAGANVLTF
j_call: TRBJ2-5; cdr3_length: 16; clone_size: many; v_call: TRBV9; cdr3_aa: CASSLGPGQGQETQYF
j_call: TRBJ2-3; cdr3_length: 15; clone_size: many; v_call: TRBV9; cdr3_aa: CASSPAGTFPDTQYF
j_call: TRBJ2-2; cdr3_length: 15; clone_size: many; v_call: TRBV9; cdr3_aa: CASRFGDRGAGELFF
j_call: TRBJ2-1; cdr3_length: 16; clone_size: many; v_call: TRBV9; cdr3_aa: CASSVAAAGIYNEQFF
j_call: TRBJ2-1; cdr3_length: 13; clone_size: many; v_call: TRBV9; cdr3_aa: CASSVNGRDEQFF
j_call: TRBJ1-1; cdr3_length: 15; clone_size: many; v_call: TRBV9; cdr3_aa: CASSVEGQGSSEAFF
j_call: TRBJ2-1; cdr3_length: 15; clone_size: many; v_call: TRBV9; cdr3_aa: CASSRTPGLTNEQFF
j_call: TRBJ2-4; cdr3_length: 14; clone_size: many; v_call: TRBV9; cdr3_aa: CASSPGPSKNIQYF
j_call: TRBJ2-5; cdr3_length: 14; clone_size: many; v_call: TRBV9; cdr3_aa: CASSVAANQETQYF